This TCR beta chain emerged from a study of T cell responses to AZD1222 COVID-19 vaccine. Study-wide results and limits: Clonal diversity may have been underestimated in mostly white British donors. Baseline serology detected seropositivity in only six AZD1222 recipients.

The J segment lost 2 bases and the V segment lost 4 bases, leaving 8 bases of the junction unmatched. This CDR3 region has 15 residues. Germline loops: CDR1 LNHDA, CDR2 SQIVND (reference sequence). Concerning this clone: Its antigen is not known.

The table came from immunoSEQ multiplex PCR; TCRdb's copy has only in-frame clones and leaves some out. This sample yields approximately 120,000 clones, of which about nine tenths are seen a single time; approximately 7.6% belongs to the top ten. The V call is TRBV19, the J call TRBJ2-7, with 7 bases matching TRBD1. The source material was peripheral blood, sampled on day 0 of AZD1222 vaccination. The origin of this receptor is an adult in good health. CDR3 residues: CASSRTTGVAYEQYF. Written as DNA, the CDR3 is TGTGCCAGTAGTAGGACCACAGGGGTAGCCTACGAGCAGTACTTC.